The subject of this entry is one TCR beta chain. Seattle-derived patients entered the study during active infection and were followed longitudinally. The sample is drawn from a study of blood T cell repertoires in COVID-19. Study in general: Acute and convalescent COVID-19 samples came from the United States, Italy and Spain. PBMCs, B-cell-depleted T cells, or T cells were the source of the cDNA or gDNA that made up the material.

Germline-derived CDR1 and CDR2 are MDHEN and SYDVKM. The CDR3 length is 16 residues. With V trimmed by 3 bases and J by 5 bases, 7 bases remained unmatched. Data came from immunoSEQ multiplex PCR; TCRdb stores just in-frame clones and leaves some out. The table records just over 250,000 clones, over 75% of them present only once. The sequenced material came from peripheral blood. This chain links TRBV28 with TRBJ2-3; TRBD2 aligns across 11 bases. This clonotype was obtained from a woman aged 70-85 years with COVID-19, enrolled during active disease. The CDR3 reads CASSFSGRAFLDTQYF. The CDR3 nucleotides are TGTGCCAGCAGTTTTAGCGGGAGGGCCTTCCTAGATACGCAGTATTTT.